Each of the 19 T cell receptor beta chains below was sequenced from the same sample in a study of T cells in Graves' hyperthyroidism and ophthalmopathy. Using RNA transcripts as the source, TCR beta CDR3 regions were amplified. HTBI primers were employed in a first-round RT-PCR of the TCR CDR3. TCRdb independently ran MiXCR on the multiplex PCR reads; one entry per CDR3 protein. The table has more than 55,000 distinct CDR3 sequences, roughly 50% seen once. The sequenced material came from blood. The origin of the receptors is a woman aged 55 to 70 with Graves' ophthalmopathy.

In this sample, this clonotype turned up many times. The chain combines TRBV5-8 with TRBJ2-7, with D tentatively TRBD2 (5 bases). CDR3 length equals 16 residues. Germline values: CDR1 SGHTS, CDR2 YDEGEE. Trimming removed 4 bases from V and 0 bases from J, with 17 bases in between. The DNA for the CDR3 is TGTGCCAGCAGCCGAACCGGGAAGATCGACTCCTACGAGCAGTACTTC. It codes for CASSRTGKIDSYEQYF.

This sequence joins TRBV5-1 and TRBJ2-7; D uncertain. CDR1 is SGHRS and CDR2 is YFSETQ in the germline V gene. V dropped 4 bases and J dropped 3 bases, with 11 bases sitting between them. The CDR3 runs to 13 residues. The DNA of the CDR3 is TGCGCCAGCAGCCCACGGGTCCTCTACGAGCAGTACTTC. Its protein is CASSPRVLYEQYF.

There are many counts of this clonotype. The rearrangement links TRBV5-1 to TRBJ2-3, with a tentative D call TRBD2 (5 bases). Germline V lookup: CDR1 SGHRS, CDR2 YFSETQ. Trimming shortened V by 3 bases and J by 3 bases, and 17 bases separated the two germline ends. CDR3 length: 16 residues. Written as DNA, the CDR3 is TGCGCCAGCAGCTCTACGATAACGACGGGAACAGATACGCAGTATTTT. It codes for CASSSTITTGTDTQYF.

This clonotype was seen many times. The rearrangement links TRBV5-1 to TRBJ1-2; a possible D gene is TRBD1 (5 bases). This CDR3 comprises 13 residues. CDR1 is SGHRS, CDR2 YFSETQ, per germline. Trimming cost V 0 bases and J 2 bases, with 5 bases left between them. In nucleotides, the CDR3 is TGCGCCAGCAGCTTGGCAGGGAACTATGGCTACACCTTC. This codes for CASSLAGNYGYTF. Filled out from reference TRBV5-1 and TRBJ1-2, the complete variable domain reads KAGVTQTPRYLIKTRGQQVTLSCSPISGHRSVSWYQQTPGQGLQFLFEYFSETQRNKGNFPGRFSGRQFSNSRSEMNVSTLELGDSALYLCASSLAGNYGYTFGSGTRLTVV.

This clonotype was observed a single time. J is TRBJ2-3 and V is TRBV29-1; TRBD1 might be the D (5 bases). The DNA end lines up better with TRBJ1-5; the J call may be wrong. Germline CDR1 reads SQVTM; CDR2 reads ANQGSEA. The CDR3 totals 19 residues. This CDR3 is CSVEDPGISGGPSTDTQHF. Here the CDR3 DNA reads TGCAGCGTTGAAGACCCCGGGATTAGCGGGGGACCTAGCACAGATACGCAGCATTTT.

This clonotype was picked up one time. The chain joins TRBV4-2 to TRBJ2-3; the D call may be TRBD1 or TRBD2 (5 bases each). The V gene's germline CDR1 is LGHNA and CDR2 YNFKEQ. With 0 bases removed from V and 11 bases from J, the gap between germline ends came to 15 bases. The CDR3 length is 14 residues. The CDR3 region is CASSQEGTQYEQYF. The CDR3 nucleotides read TGTGCCAGCAGCCAAGAGGGGACCCAATACGAGCAGTATTTT.

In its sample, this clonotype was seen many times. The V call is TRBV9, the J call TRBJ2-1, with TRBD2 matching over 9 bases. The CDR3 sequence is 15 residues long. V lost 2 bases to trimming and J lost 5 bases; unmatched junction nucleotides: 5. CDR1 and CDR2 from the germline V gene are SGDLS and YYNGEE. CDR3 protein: CASSVGGTSHNEQFF. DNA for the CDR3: TGTGCCAGCAGCGTTGGAGGGACTAGCCACAATGAGCAGTTCTTC.

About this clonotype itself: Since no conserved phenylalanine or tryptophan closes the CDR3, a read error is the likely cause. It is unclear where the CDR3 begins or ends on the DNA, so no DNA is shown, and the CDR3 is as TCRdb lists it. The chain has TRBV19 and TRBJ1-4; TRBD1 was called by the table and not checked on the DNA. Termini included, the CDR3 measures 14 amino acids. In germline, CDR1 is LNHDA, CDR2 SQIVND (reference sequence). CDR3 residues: CASNQGARDEKLLL.

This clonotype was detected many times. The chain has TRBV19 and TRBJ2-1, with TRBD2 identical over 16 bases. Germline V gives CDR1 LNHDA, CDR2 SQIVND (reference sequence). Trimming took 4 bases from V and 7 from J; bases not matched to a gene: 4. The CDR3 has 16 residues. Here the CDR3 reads CASSTGLAGGPNEQFF. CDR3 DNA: TGTGCCAGTAGTACGGGACTAGCGGGAGGGCCGAATGAGCAGTTCTTC.

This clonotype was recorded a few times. The CDR3 nucleotides are TGCAGTGCTAGAGATTTGACTAGCGGAGGAGGTGAGCAGTTCTTC. Translated: CSARDLTSGGGEQFF. The rearrangement uses TRBV20-1 and TRBJ2-1; TRBD2 agrees at 9 bases. This CDR3 comprises 15 residues. Germline CDR1 DFQATT, CDR2 SNEGSKA (reference sequence). With V trimmed by 0 bases and J by 9 bases, 9 bases remained unmatched.

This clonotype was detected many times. The CDR3 sequence is CASSFAGTYEQYF. The DNA of the CDR3 is TGTGCCAGCAGCTTCGCCGGGACCTACGAGCAGTACTTC. V gene TRBV7-2 combines with J gene TRBJ2-7; a weak D match, TRBD2 (5 bases). Deletions cut 3 bases from V and 2 bases from J, with 8 bases between. The CDR3 spans 13 residues. CDR1 SGHTA and CDR2 FQGNSA come from the germline V gene.

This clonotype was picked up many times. The CDR3 loop is CASSYWGSGSEAFF. The CDR3, as DNA: TGTGCCAGCAGTTACTGGGGATCCGGGTCTGAAGCTTTCTTT. The rearrangement uses TRBV6-6 and TRBJ1-1; the D is unclear. The CDR3 contains 14 residues. V was clipped by 1 base and J by 6 bases, with 12 bases between them. The germline V gene has CDR1 MNHNY and CDR2 SVGAGI (reference sequence).

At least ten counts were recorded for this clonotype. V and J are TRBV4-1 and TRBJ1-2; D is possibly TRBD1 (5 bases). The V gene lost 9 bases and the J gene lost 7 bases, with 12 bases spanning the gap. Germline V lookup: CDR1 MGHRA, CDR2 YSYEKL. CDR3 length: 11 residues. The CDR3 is CASRGGGGYTF. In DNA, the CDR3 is TGCGCCAGTAGGGGTGGAGGTGGCTACACCTTC.

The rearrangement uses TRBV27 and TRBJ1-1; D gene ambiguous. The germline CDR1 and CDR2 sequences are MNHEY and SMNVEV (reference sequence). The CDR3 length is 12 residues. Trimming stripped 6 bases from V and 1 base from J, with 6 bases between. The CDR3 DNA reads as TGTGCCAGCAGGACTGCGAACACTGAAGCTTTCTTT. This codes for CASRTANTEAFF.

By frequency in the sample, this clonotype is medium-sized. The CDR3 DNA sequence: TGCAGTGCTGGGACAGATACGCAGTATTTT. It yields the protein CSAGTDTQYF. The V call is TRBV20-1, the J call TRBJ2-3; D is ambiguous. The CDR3 runs to 10 residues. Trimming took 5 bases from V and 3 from J, leaving 3 bases between them. CDR1 is DFQATT, CDR2 SNEGSKA, per germline (reference sequence).

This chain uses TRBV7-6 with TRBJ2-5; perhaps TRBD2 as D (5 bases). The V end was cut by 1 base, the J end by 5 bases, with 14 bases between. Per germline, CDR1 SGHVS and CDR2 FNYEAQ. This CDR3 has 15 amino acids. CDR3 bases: TGTGCCAGCAGCTTAGACGGTACGGTAGCGGAGACCCAGTACTTC. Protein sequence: CASSLDGTVAETQYF.

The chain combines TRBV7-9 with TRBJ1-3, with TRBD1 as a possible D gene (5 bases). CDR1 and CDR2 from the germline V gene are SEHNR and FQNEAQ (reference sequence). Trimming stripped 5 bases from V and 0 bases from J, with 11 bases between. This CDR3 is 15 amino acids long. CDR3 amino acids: CASSPWTSSGNTIYF. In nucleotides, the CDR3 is TGTGCCAGCAGCCCATGGACAAGCTCTGGAAACACCATATATTTT.

CDR3 coding DNA: TGTGCCAGCAGCCAAGTTTTCCAGCGGATGACCCAGTACTTC. Amino acids: CASSQVFQRMTQYF. This chain connects TRBV4-2 to TRBJ2-5, with D possibly being TRBD2 (5 bases). Trimming took off 1 base at V and 7 bases at J, with 13 bases between the two ends. Looked up from germline, CDR1 is LGHNA and CDR2 is YNFKEQ. The CDR3 totals 14 residues.

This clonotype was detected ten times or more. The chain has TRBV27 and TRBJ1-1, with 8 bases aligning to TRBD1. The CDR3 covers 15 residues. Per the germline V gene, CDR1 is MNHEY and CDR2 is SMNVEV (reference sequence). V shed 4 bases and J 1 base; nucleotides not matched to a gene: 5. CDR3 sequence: CASSSDRAKNTEAFF. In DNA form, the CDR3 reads TGTGCCAGCAGTTCGGACAGGGCGAAGAACACTGAAGCTTTCTTT.